The clone carrying this TCR beta chain was counted at least ten times. The antigen is undetermined. TCR beta VDJ and CDR3 profiling used genomic DNA as template. TCRdb processed the reads anew with MiXCR; each CDR3 protein has one entry. The repertoire holds about 190,000 distinct CDR3 sequences, with around three fifths as singletons. Germline V gives CDR1 SGHTS, CDR2 YDEGEE. Trimming removed 2 bases at V and 1 base at J, with 8 bases between. The CDR3 has 14 amino acids. This sample stems from a study of CD8+CD57+ T cells in acquired aplastic anemia. Across the study: When averaged, DNA from sorted CD4+ and CD8+ cells came to approximately 3.2 ug. Overall study results and limits: The same twenty-nine CD8+ CDR3 sequences occurred in patients and in controls.

The rearrangement uses TRBV5-8 and TRBJ2-3, with a weak D call TRBD2 (5 bases). The TCR originated in a human donor with severe aplastic anemia or a healthy control (not recorded which). The specimen was sorted CD4+, CD8+, or CD8+CD57+ T cells (not recorded which) from PBMCs. In DNA form, the CDR3 reads TGTGCCAGCAGCTTTTACGGGGGCACAGATACGCAGTATTTT. It yields the protein CASSFYGGTDTQYF.